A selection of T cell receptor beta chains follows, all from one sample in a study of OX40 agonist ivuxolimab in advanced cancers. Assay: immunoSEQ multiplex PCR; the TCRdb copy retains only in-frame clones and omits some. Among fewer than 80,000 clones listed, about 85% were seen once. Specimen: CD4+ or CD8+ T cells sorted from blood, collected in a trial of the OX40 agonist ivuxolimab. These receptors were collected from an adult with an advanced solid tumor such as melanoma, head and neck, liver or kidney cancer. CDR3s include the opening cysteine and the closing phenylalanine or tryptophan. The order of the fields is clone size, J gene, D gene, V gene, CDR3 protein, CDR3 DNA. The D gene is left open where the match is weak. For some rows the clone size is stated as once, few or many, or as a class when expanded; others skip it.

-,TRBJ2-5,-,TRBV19,CAGRQETQYF,TGTGCCGGGAGACAAGAGACCCAGTACTTC
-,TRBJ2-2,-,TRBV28,CASSRLSWGLGTGELFF,TGTGCCAGCAGTCGACTCTCGTGGGGGTTGGGAACCGGGGAGCTGTTTTTT
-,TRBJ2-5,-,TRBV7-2,CASSLHRTTETQYF,TGTGCCAGCAGCTTACACAGAACAACTGAGACCCAGTACTTC
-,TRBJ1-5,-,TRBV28,CASEGAQPQHF,TGTGCCAGCGAAGGTGCTCAGCCCCAGCATTTT
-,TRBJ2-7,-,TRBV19,CASGGGYEQYF,TGTGCCAGTGGAGGGGGTTACGAGCAGTACTTC
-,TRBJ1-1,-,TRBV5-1,CASSRARESTEAFF,TGCGCCAGCAGCAGGGCCCGCGAATCTACTGAAGCTTTCTTT
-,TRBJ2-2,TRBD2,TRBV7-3,CASSPLAGATGELFF,TGTGCCAGCAGCCCTCTAGCGGGAGCCACCGGGGAGCTGTTTTTT
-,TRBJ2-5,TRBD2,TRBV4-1,CASSSSGGDQETQYF,TGCGCCAGCAGCTCCTCGGGGGGTGACCAAGAGACCCAGTACTTC
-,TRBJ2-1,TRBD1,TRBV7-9,CASSFDRGLFYEQFF,TGTGCCAGCAGCTTCGACAGGGGGCTCTTCTATGAGCAGTTCTTC
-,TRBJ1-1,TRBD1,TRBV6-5,CASRYEQGSGTEAFF,TGTGCCAGCAGATATGAACAGGGGTCAGGCACTGAAGCTTTCTTT
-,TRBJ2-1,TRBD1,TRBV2,CASTPDRVPRNEQFF,TGTGCCAGCACTCCTGACAGGGTCCCCCGCAATGAGCAGTTCTTC
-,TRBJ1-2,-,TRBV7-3,CASSLGVGYGYTF,TGTGCCAGCAGCTTAGGGGTCGGCTATGGCTACACCTTC
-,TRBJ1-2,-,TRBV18,CASSPGHVNYGYTF,TGTGCCAGCTCACCGGGACATGTCAACTATGGCTACACCTTC
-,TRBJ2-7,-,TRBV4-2,CASSQVGGKDEQYF,TGTGCCAGCAGCCAAGTGGGCGGGAAGGACGAGCAGTACTTC
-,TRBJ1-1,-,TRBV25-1,CASSGRPGHDPSAFF,TGTGCCAGCAGTGGGCGGCCGGGACACGATCCTTCAGCTTTCTTT
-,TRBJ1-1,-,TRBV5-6,CASSLMVWGNTEAFF,TGTGCCAGCAGCTTGATGGTGTGGGGGAACACTGAAGCTTTCTTT
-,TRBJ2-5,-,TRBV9,CASSTQGGGETQYF,TGTGCCAGCAGCACCCAAGGGGGTGGGGAGACCCAGTACTTC
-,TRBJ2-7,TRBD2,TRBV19,CASRGLAGGYEQYF,TGTGCCAGTAGGGGGCTAGCGGGAGGATACGAGCAGTACTTC
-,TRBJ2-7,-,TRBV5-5,CASSLRTATYEQYF,TGTGCCAGCAGCTTGAGAACGGCTACCTACGAGCAGTACTTC
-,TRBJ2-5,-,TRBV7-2,CASSSRNQETQYF,TGTGCCAGCAGCTCGAGAAACCAAGAGACCCAGTACTTC
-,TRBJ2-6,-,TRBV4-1,CASSISTVSGANVLTF,TGCGCCAGCAGCATTTCGACGGTCTCTGGGGCCAACGTCCTGACTTTC
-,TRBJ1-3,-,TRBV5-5,CASSLVADASGNTIYF,TGTGCCAGCAGCTTGGTAGCGGACGCCTCTGGAAACACCATATATTTT
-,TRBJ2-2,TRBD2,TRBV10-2,CASSDYGGTGELFF,TGCGCCAGCAGTGACTACGGGGGGACCGGGGAGCTGTTTTTT
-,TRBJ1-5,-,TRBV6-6,CASSLPGPNQPQHF,TGTGCCAGCAGCTTACCCGGGCCTAATCAGCCCCAGCATTTT
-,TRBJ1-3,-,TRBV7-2,CASSGIGDTIYF,TGTGCCAGCAGCGGTATTGGAGACACCATATATTTT
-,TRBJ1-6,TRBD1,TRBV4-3,CASSQGQGAGNSPLHF,TGCGCCAGCAGCCAAGGACAGGGGGCGGGTAATTCACCCCTCCACTTT
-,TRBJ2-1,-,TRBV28,CASSSRPEGHRRAQFF,TGTGCCAGCAGCTCCCGCCCGGAGGGCCACCGTCGTGCGCAGTTCTTC
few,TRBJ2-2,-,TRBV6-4,CASSEGQNTGELFF,TGTGCCAGCAGTGAAGGCCAGAACACCGGGGAGCTGTTTTTT
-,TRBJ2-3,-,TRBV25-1,CASSVPDTQYF,TGTGCCAGCAGTGTACCAGATACGCAGTATTTT
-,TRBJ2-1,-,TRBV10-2,CASSVSGLNEQFF,TGCGCCAGCAGCGTTAGCGGCCTCAATGAGCAGTTCTTC
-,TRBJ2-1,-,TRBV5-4,CASSFSFTDEQFF,TGTGCCAGCAGCTTTAGTTTTACCGATGAGCAGTTCTTC
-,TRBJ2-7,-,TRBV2,CASSRTTYEQYF,TGTGCCAGCAGTCGGACAACCTACGAGCAGTACTTC
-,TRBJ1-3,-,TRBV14,CASSPNGNTIYF,TGTGCCAGCAGCCCGAATGGGAACACCATATATTTT
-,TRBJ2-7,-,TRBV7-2,CASSLMWQESYEQYF,TGTGCCAGCAGCTTAATGTGGCAGGAATCCTACGAGCAGTACTTC
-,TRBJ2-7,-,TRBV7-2,CASSLSRGLDEQYF,TGTGCCAGCAGCTTATCACGGGGTTTGGACGAGCAGTACTTC
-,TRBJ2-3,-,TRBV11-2,CASSLQRDTQYF,TGTGCCAGCAGCTTACAGCGGGATACGCAGTATTTT
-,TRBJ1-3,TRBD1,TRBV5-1,CASSTGQGLGNTIYF,TGCGCCAGCAGCACCGGACAGGGGTTGGGAAACACCATATATTTT
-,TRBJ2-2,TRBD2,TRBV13,CASSYSIASGRFSRELFF,TGTGCCAGCAGCTACTCTATTGCTAGCGGGAGGTTTTCGAGGGAGCTGTTTTTT
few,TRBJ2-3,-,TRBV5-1,CASSLLGQSTDTQYF,TGCGCCAGCAGCTTGTTAGGTCAAAGCACAGATACGCAGTATTTT
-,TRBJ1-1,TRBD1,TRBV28,CASSLRQGAEAFF,TGTGCCAGCAGTTTACGACAGGGGGCTGAAGCTTTCTTT
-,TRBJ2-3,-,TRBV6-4,CASSDEGGRFSTQYF,TGTGCCAGCAGTGACGAGGGGGGGCGATTCAGTACGCAGTATTTT
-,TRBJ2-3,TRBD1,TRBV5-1,CASSSLGTGGTDTQYF,TGCGCCAGCAGCTCCCTGGGGACAGGGGGCACAGATACGCAGTATTTT
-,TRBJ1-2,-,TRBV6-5,CASSYAAGGYTF,TGTGCCAGCAGTTACGCCGCCGGAGGCTACACCTTC
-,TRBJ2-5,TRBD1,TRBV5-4,CASRPAGTGGLAGQETQYF,TGTGCCAGCCGACCTGCCGGGACAGGGGGCTTGGCGGGCCAAGAGACCCAGTACTTC
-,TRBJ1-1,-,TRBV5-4,CASSVGRMNTEAFF,TGTGCCAGCAGCGTGGGACGGATGAACACTGAAGCTTTCTTT
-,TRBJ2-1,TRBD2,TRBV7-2,CASSPRTSGSGEQFF,TGTGCCAGCAGCCCGCGGACTAGCGGGAGTGGAGAGCAGTTCTTC
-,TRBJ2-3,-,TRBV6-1,CASSEFGGGYTDTQYF,TGTGCCAGCAGTGAATTCGGCGGGGGCTACACAGATACGCAGTATTTT
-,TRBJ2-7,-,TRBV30,CAWSVLAVSDEQYF,TGTGCCTGGAGTGTACTAGCTGTTTCCGACGAGCAGTACTTC
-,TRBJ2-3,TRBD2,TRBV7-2,CASSLATGTSETSTDTQYF,TGTGCCAGCAGCTTAGCGACCGGGACTAGCGAGACTAGCACAGATACGCAGTATTTT
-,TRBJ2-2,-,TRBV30,CAESPVNTGELFF,TGTGCCGAATCCCCGGTGAACACCGGGGAGCTGTTTTTT
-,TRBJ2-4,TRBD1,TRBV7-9,CAGDVRGKNIQYF,TGTGCGGGTGACGTCAGGGGGAAAAACATTCAGTACTTC
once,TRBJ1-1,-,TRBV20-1,CSASLIFQAFF,TGCAGTGCTAGTCTCATCTTTCAAGCTTTCTTT
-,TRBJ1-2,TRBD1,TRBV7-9,CASSPDRGRLGYTF,TGTGCCAGCAGCCCTGACAGGGGGCGATTGGGCTACACCTTC
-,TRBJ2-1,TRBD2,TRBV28,CASSSVSGGALNEQFF,TGTGCCAGCAGTTCGGTTAGCGGGGGGGCCCTCAATGAGCAGTTCTTC
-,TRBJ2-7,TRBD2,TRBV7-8,CASSAELADSYEQYF,TGTGCCAGCAGCGCTGAGCTAGCGGACTCCTACGAGCAGTACTTC
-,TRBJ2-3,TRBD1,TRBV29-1,CSVGADRGGTQYF,TGCAGCGTTGGAGCCGACAGGGGTGGTACGCAGTATTTT
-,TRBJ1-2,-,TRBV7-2,CASSLQGGTYGYTF,TGTGCCAGCAGCTTACAGGGAGGGACCTATGGCTACACCTTC
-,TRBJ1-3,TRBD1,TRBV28,CASSFRDRRSGNTIYF,TGTGCCAGCAGTTTCCGGGACAGGCGCTCTGGAAACACCATATATTTT
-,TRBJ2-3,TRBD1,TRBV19,CASSEGQGIDTQYF,TGTGCCAGTAGCGAGGGACAGGGGATAGATACGCAGTATTTT